The T cell receptor (beta chain) under discussion was sequenced for a study of OX40 agonist ivuxolimab in advanced cancers. Study-level background: The patients' treatment was ivuxolimab, an agonistic anti-OX40 (CD134) antibody. Partial response was recorded in three patients: one hepatocellular carcinoma and two cutaneous melanoma cases. General study findings and limits: In the 0.1 to 3.0 mg/kg range, CD4+ and CD8+ blood T cells had expanded clonally by week 6.

Remarks on this clone: Its target is not known.

Trimming pared 3 bases from V and 3 bases from J, leaving 4 bases between. This CDR3 is 12 amino acids long. Germline-derived CDR1 and CDR2 are MNHEY and SMNVEV (reference sequence). Assay used: immunoSEQ multiplex PCR; TCRdb lists only in-frame clones, some missing. The sample contains under 50,000 clones, 88% of which appear only once. V and J are TRBV27 and TRBJ2-3; D ambiguous. The sequence was obtained from an adult with an advanced solid tumor such as melanoma, head and neck, liver or kidney cancer. Sequences were derived from CD4+ or CD8+ T cells sorted from blood, sampled in a trial of the OX40 agonist ivuxolimab. The CDR3 here is CASSFKTDTQYF. As DNA, the CDR3 is TGTGCCAGCAGTTTTAAGACAGATACGCAGTATTTT.